This TCR beta chain derives from a study of T cell repertoires in cytomegalovirus infection. Overall study context: An indication of both CMV infection and matching HLA type came from public TCR beta signatures.

The length of the CDR3 is 16 residues. In germline, CDR1 is SGHTA, CDR2 FQGNSA. Losses at the gene ends were 2 bases for V and 4 bases for J; bases not matched to a gene: 2. TCRdb redid the calling of the reads with MiXCR, one entry per CDR3 protein. The sample comprises 310,000 or so distinct CDR3 sequences, about 25% of which are singletons, and less than 15% rests with the top ten. This clonotype turned up a few times. Antigen: not known. The sequence was collected from a human donor in good health (CMV status not recorded). Some clones in this sample may be carry-over from other donors' samples. V is TRBV7-2 and J is TRBJ2-3; TRBD2 matches at 14 bases. Sequencing was performed on cultured PBMCs, taken from culture after CMV antigen stimulation. This CDR3 is CASSLRTSGRPDTQYF. As DNA, the CDR3 is TGTGCCAGCAGCTTACGGACTAGCGGGAGGCCAGATACGCAGTATTTT.